Listed below are T cell receptor beta chains from one sample, sequenced in a study of T cell clonotyping in hematopoietic cell transplantation. Only in-frame clones appear in the TCRdb table, and some are missing; sequencing was by immunoSEQ multiplex PCR. In the table there are several thousand clones, 90% to 97% of which are singletons. The sample in question was PBMCs, obtained 30 days after allogeneic stem cell transplant. The source is a male patient in his thirties or forties who had an allogeneic stem cell transplant from a related donor, so the T cells may come from the graft donor. Some clones in this sample may be carry-over from other donors' samples. Each CDR3 is given with its conserved first and last residue. Fields, in order: CDR3 protein, CDR3 DNA, D gene, V gene, clone size, J gene. D genes are given only for firm matches. Clone size is stated in some rows and not others, as once, few, many or a class when expanded.

CASSPLGLSQETQYF TGTGCCAGCAGCCCATTAGGACTATCCCAAGAGACCCAGTACTTC . TRBV7-2 . TRBJ2-5
CASSHSYEQYF TGCGCCAGCAGCCACTCCTACGAGCAGTACTTC . TRBV5-1 . TRBJ2-7
CASSSVVGGLLYF TGTGCCAGCAGCTCCGTGGTCGGTGGATTATTATACTTC . TRBV11-3 . TRBJ2-4
CAWSRTARGRKLFF TGTGCCTGGAGCCGGACAGCGAGGGGTAGAAAACTGTTTTTT . TRBV30 . TRBJ1-4
CASSQQRQGAGMNTEAFF TGTGCCAGCAGCCAGCAACGACAGGGGGCAGGGATGAACACTGAAGCTTTCTTT TRBD1 TRBV14 . TRBJ1-1
CASTRTGLNTEAFF TGTGCCAGCACCCGGACGGGCCTCAACACTGAAGCTTTCTTT . TRBV28 . TRBJ1-1
CASSTQVGGNTIYF TGTGCCAGTAGTACTCAGGTTGGAGGAAACACCATATATTTT . TRBV19 . TRBJ1-3
CSVSAGTLNYGYTF TGCAGCGTGAGCGCCGGGACATTGAACTATGGCTACACCTTC . TRBV29-1 . TRBJ1-2
CASSIDHYQGYTF TGCGCCAGCAGCATAGACCATTATCAAGGCTACACCTTC . TRBV5-1 . TRBJ1-2
CASSLQGSNQPQHF TGTGCCAGCAGTTTACAGGGTAGCAATCAGCCCCAGCATTTT . TRBV6-5 . TRBJ1-5
CASSAGPGTEAFF TGTGCCAGCAGCGCAGGGCCTGGGACTGAAGCTTTCTTT . TRBV9 . TRBJ1-1
CASSSKPGLADFSTDTQYF TGTGCCAGCAGCTCCAAACCGGGACTAGCGGATTTTAGCACAGATACGCAGTATTTT TRBD2 TRBV7-2 . TRBJ2-3
CASSSASGANVLTF TGTGCCAGCAGTTCGGCCTCTGGGGCCAACGTCCTGACTTTC . TRBV27 . TRBJ2-6
CAWSLQTGIGETQYF TGTGCCTGGAGTCTACAGACAGGGATCGGGGAGACCCAGTACTTC TRBD1 TRBV30 . TRBJ2-5
CASSIKISTGELFF TGTGCCAGTAGTATTAAAATTTCTACCGGGGAGCTGTTTTTT . TRBV19 . TRBJ2-2
CASSVQLESEQYF TGTGCCAGCAGTGTCCAGCTGGAATCCGAGCAGTACTTC . TRBV2 once TRBJ2-7
CASSFSHKSYNEQFF TGTGCCAGCAGCTTTTCACATAAATCCTACAATGAGCAGTTCTTC . TRBV7-7 . TRBJ2-1
CASSPLGDMNTEAFF TGTGCCAGCAGCCCACTAGGGGACATGAACACTGAAGCTTTCTTT . TRBV5-5 . TRBJ1-1
CASSWNEAFF TGTGCCAGCAGCTGGAATGAAGCTTTCTTT . TRBV7-9 . TRBJ1-1
CASIYWTGAEAFF TGTGCCAGCATCTACTGGACAGGGGCGGAAGCTTTCTTT TRBD1 TRBV6-6 . TRBJ1-1
CASSFAPDGSSGNTIYF TGTGCCAGCAGCTTCGCCCCGGACGGGAGCTCTGGAAACACCATATATTTT . TRBV11-2 . TRBJ1-3
CASSFVWGSETNTEAFF TGTGCCAGCAGCTTTGTTTGGGGATCTGAGACGAACACTGAAGCTTTCTTT . TRBV7-9 . TRBJ1-1